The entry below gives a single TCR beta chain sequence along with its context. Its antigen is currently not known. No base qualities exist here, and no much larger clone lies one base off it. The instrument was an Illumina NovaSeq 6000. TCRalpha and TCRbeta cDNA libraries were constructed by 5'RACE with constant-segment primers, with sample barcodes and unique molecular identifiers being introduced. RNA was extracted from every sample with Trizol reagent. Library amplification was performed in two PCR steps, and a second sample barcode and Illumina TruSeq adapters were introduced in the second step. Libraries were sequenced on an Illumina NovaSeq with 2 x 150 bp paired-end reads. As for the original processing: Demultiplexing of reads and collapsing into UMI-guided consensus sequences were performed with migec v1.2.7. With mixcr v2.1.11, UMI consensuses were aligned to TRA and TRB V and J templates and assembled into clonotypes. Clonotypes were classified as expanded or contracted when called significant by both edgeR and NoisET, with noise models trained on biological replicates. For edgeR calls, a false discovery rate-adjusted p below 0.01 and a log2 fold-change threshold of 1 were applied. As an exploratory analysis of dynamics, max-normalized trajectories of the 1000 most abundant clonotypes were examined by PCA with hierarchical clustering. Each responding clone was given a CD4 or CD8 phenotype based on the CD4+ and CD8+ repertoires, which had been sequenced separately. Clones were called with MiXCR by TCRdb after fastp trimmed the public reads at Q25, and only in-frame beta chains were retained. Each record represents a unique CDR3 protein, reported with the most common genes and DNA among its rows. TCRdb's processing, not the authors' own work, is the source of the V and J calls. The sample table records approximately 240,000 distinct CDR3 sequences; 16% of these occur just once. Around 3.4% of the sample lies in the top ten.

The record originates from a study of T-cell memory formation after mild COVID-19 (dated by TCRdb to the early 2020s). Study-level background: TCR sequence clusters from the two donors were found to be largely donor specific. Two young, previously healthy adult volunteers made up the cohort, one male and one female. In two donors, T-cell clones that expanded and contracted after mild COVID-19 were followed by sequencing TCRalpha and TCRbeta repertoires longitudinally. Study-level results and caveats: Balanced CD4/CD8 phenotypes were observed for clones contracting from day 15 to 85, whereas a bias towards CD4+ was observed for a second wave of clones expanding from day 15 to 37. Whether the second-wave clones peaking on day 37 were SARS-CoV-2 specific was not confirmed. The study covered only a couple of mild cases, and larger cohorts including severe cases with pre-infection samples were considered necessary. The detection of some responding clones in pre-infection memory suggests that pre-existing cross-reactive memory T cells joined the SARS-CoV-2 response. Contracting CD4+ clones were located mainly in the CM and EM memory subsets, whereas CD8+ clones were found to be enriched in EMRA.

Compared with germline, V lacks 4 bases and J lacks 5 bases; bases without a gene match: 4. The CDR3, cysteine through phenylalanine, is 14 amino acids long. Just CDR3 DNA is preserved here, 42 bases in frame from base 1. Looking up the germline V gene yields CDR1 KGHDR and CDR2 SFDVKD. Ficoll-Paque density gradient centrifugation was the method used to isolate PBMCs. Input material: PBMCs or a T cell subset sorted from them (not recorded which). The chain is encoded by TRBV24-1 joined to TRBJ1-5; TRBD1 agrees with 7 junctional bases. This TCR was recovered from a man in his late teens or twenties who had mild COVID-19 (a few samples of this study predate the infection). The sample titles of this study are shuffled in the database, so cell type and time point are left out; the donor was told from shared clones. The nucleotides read TGTGCCACCAGTGACACGACAGGGTATCAGCCCCAGCATTTT. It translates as CATSDTTGYQPQHF.